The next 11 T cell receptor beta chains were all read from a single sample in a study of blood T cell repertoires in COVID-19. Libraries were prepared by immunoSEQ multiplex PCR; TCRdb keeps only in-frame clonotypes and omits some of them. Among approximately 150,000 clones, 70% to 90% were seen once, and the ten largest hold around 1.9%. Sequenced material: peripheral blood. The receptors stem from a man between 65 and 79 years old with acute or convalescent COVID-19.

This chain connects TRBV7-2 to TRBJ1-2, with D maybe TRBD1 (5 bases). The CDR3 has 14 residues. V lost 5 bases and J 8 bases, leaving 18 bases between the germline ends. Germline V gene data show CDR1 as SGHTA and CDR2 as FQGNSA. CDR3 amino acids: CASSPGPAGLGYTF. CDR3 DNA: TGTGCCAGCAGCCCTGGGCCAGCAGGGTTGGGCTACACCTTC.

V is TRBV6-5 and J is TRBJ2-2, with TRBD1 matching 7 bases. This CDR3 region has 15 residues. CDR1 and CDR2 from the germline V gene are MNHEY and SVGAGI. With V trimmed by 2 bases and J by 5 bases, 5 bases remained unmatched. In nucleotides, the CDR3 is TGTGCCAGCAGTTACGGCGACAGGGTTACCGGGGAGCTGTTTTTT. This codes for CASSYGDRVTGELFF.

The CDR3 nucleotides are TGTGCCAGCAGCGGGAGGACCACAGATACGCAGTATTTT. Amino acid sequence: CASSGRTTDTQYF. The chain joins TRBV11-2 to TRBJ2-3, with a weak D call TRBD2 (6 bases). Germline values: CDR1 SGHAT, CDR2 FQNNGV. V was shortened by 5 bases and J by 2 bases, with 8 bases between the two germline ends. This CDR3 comprises 13 residues.

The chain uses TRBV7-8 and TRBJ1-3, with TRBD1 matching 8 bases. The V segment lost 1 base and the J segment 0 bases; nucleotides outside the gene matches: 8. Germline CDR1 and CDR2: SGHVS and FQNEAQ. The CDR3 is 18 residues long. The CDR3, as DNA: TGTGCCAGCAGCTTAGTCGCCAGACAGGGGAGCTCTGGAAACACCATATATTTT. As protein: CASSLVARQGSSGNTIYF. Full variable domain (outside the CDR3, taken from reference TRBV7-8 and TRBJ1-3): GAGVSQSPRYKVAKRGQDVALRCDPISGHVSLFWYQQALGQGPEFLTYFQNEAQLDKSGLPSDRFFAERPEGSVSTLKIQRTQQEDSAVYLCASSLVARQGSSGNTIYFGEGSWLTVV.

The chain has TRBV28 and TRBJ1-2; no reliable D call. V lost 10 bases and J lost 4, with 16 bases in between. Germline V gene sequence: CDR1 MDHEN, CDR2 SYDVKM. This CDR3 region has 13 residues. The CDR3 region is CATPAIIGYGYTF. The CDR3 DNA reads TGTGCCACCCCCGCGATAATCGGCTATGGCTACACCTTC.

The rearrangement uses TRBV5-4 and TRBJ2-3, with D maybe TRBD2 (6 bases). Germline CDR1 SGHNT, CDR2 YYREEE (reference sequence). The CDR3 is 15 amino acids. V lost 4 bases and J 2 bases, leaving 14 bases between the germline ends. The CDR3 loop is CASSRERVYTDTQYF. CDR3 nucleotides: TGTGCCAGCAGCCGTGAGCGGGTCTACACAGATACGCAGTATTTT.

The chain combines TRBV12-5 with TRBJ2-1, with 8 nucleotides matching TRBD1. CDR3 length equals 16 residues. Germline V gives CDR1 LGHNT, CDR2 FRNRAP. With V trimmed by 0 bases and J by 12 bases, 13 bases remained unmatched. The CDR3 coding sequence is TGTGCTAGTGGTTTGGTATCCGGGCAGGGGGCGAGGACGCAGTTCTTC. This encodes CASGLVSGQGARTQFF. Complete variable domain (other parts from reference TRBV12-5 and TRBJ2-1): DARVTQTPRHKVTEMGQEVTMRCQPILGHNTVFWYRQTMMQGLELLAYFRNRAPLDDSGMPKDRFSAEMPDATLATLKIQPSEPRDSAVYFCASGLVSGQGARTQFFGPGTRLTVL.

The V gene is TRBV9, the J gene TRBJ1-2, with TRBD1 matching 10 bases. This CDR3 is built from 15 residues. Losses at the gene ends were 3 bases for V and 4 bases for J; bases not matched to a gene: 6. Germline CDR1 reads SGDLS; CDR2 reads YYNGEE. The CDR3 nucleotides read TGTGCCAGCAGCGCCCGGGACAGGGGACGCTATGGCTACACCTTC. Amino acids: CASSARDRGRYGYTF.

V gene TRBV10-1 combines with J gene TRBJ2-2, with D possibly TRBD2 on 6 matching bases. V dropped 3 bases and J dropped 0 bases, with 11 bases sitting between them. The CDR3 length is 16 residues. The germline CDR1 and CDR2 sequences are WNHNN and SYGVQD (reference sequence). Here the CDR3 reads CASSDSGTSNTGELFF. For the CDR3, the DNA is TGCGCCAGCAGTGATTCCGGGACTTCGAACACCGGGGAGCTGTTTTTT.

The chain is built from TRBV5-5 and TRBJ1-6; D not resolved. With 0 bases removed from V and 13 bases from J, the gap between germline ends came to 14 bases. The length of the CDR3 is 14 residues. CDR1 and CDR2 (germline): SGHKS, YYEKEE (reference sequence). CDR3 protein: CASSLAVDFGPLHF. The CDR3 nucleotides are TGTGCCAGCAGCTTGGCCGTAGATTTCGGGCCCCTCCACTTT. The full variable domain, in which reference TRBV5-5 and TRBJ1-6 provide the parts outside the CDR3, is DAGVTQSPTHLIKTRGQQVTLRCSPISGHKSVSWYQQVLGQGPQFIFQYYEKEERGRGNFPDRFSARQFPNYSSELNVNALLLGDSALYLCASSLAVDFGPLHFGNGTRLTVT.

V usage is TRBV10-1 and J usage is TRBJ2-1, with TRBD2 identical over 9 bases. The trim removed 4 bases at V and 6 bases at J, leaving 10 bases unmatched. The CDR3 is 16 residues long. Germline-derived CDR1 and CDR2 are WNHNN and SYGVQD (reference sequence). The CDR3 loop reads CASSASMAGGLNEQFF. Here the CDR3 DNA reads TGCGCCAGCAGTGCGAGTATGGCGGGGGGGCTCAATGAGCAGTTCTTC.